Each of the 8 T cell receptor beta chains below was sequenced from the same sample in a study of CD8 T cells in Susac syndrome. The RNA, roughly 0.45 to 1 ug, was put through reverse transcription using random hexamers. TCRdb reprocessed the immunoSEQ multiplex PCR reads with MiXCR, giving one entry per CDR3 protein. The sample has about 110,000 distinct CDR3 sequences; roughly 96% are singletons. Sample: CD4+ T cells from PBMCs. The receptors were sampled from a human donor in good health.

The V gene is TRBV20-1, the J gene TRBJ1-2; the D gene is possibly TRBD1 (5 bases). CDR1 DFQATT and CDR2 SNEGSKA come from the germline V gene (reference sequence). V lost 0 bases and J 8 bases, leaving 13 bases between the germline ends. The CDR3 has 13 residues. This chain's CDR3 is CSAREVWGSGYTF. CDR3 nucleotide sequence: TGCAGTGCTAGAGAAGTTTGGGGGAGCGGCTACACCTTC.

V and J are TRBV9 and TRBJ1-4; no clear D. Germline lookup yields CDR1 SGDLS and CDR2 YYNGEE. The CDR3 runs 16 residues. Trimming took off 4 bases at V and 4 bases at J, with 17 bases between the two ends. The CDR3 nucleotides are TGTGCCAGCAGCATCGCGGCGGGCGCCGGTAATGAAAAACTGTTTTTT. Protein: CASSIAAGAGNEKLFF.

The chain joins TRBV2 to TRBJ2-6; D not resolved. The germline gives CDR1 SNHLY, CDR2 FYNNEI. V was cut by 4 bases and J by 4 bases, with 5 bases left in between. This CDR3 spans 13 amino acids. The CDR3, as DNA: TGTGCCAGCAGTGGATCCGGGGCCAACGTCCTGACTTTC. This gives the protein CASSGSGANVLTF.

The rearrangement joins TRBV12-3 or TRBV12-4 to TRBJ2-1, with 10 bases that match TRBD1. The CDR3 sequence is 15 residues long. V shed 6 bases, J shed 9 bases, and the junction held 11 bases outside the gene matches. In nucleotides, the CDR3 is TGTGCCAGCAGACCAAACCGGGACAGGGGTGGTGAGCAGTTCTTC. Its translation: CASRPNRDRGGEQFF.

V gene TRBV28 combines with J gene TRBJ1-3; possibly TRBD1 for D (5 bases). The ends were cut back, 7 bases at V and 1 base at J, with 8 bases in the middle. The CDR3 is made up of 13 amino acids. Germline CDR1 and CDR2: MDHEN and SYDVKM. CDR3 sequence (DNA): TGTGCCAGCATTCCAGGGTCTGGAAACACCATATATTTT. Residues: CASIPGSGNTIYF.

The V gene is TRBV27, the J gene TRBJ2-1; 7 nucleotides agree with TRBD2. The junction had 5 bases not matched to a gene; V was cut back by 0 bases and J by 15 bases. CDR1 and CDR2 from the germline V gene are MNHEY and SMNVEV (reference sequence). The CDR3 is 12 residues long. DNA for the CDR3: TGTGCCAGCAGTTTATCCGGACTAGTATGGTTCTTC. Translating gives CASSLSGLVWFF.

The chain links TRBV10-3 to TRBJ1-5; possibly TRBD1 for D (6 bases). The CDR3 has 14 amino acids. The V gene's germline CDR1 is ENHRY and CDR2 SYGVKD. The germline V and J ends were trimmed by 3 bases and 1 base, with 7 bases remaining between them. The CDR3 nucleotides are TGTGCCATCAGTGACAGGGGAAGCAATCAGCCCCAGCATTTT. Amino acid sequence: CAISDRGSNQPQHF.

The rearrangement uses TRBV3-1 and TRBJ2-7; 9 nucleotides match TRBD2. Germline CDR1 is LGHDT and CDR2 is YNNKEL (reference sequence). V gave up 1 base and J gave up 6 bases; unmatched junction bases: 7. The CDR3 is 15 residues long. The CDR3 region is CASSQAAGGFSEQYF. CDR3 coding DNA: TGTGCCAGCAGCCAAGCAGCGGGAGGCTTTAGCGAGCAGTACTTC.